The source of this T cell receptor beta chain is a study of blood T cells in healthy people across ages. This clonotype was found a few times. PCR was performed a second time for about 6 to 12 cycles using a sample-barcoded 5' primer and a J-beta primer mix. One entry per CDR3 protein results from TCRdb running MiXCR on the 5' RACE reads. The sample yields about 780,000 distinct CDR3 sequences, about a quarter seen once. This sample also appeared in a second study, on T cells of mothers and their children.

The TCR comes from a boy under 18 in good health. The sample consisted of blood.

Here the CDR3 DNA reads TGCGCCAGCAGCTTGCAGCAGGCCTTGGGCTACACCTTC. As protein: CASSLQQALGYTF. The rearrangement uses TRBV5-1 and TRBJ1-2; D is unresolved. CDR3 length: 13 amino acids. Per the germline V gene, CDR1 is SGHRS and CDR2 is YFSETQ. Trimming pared 1 base from V and 8 bases from J, leaving 12 bases between.